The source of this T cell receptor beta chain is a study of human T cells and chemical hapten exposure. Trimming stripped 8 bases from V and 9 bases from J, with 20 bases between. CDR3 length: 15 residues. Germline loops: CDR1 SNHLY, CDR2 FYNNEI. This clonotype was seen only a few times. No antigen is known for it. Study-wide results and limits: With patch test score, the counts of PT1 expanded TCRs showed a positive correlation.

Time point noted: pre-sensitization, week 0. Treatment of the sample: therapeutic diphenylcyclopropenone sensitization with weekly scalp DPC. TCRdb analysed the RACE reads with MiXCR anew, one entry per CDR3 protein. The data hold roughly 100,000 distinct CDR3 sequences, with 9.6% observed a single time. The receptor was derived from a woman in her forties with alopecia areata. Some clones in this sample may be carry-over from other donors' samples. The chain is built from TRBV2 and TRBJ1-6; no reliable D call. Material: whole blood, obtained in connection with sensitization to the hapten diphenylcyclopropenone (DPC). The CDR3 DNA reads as TGTGCCAGCTTGAGTGGCCGGGCAAATGGTTCACCCCTCCACTTT. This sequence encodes CASLSGRANGSPLHF.